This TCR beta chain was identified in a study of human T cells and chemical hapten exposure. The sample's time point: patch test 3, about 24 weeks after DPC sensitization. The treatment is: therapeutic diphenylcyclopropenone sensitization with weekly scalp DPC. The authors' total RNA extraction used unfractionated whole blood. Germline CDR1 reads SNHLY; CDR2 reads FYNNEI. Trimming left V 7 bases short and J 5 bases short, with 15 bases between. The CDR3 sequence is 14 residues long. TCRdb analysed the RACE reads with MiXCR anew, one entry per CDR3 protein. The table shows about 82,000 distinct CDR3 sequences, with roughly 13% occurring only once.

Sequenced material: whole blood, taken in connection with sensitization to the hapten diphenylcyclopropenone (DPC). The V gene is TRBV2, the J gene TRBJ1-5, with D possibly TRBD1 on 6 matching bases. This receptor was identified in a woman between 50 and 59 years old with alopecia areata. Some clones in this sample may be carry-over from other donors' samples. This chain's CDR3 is CASKGRDTHQPQHF. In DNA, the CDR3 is TGTGCCAGCAAGGGGCGGGACACACATCAGCCCCAGCATTTT.